Sequencing of this TCR beta chain was carried out in a study of cytomegalovirus exposure and HLA in healthy donors. General study findings and limits: Diagnosis of cytomegalovirus status made by the classifier reportedly showed high specificity and sensitivity. Later genetic work tied a missense DCLRE1C variant to beta-chain V and J trimming. In a later analysis, most CMV-associated TCR beta chains appeared HLA-restricted. It was likely that a cluster of highly shared sequence variants was a sequencing artifact.

In germline, CDR1 is SQVTM, CDR2 ANQGSEA. The V gene lost 7 bases and the J gene lost 0 bases, with 13 bases spanning the gap. The CDR3 sequence is 14 residues long. Researchers ran the PCR with 60 Vbeta and 13 Jbeta primers. Generated by immunoSEQ multiplex PCR, the TCRdb table keeps only in-frame clones and is missing some. The data show around 140,000 clones, approximately 79% seen once. Points on this clone: Its antigen is still unknown.

The source is a male donor in good health and CMV-seronegative. The chain is built from TRBV29-1 and TRBJ1-5, with D possibly matching TRBD1 (5 bases). Sequenced material: PBMCs. The CDR3 region has the DNA TGCAGCGCTCTCACAGGCTATAGCAATCAGCCCCAGCATTTT. Protein: CSALTGYSNQPQHF.